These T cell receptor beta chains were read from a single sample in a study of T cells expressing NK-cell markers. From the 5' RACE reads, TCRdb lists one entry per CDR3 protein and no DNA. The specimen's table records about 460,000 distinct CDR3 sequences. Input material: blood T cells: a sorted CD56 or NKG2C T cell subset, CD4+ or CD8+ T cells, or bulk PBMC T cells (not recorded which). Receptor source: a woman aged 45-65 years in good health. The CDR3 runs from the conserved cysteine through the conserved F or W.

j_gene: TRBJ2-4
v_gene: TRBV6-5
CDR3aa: CASQQGPDIQYF

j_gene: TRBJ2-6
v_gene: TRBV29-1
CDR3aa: CSAVKSGANVLTF

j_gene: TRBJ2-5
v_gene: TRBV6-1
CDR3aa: CASPYEQGSIQYF

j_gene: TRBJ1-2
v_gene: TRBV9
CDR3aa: CASSVDYSENYGYTF

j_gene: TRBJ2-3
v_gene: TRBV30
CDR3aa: CAWGGLAGVGDTQYF

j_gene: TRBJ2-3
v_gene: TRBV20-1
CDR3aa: CSAVLTGALAGGPSDTQYF

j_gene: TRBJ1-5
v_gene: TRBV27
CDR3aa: CASSGTFNQPQHF

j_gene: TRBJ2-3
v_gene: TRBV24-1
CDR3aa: CATSDPTSLGTDTQYF

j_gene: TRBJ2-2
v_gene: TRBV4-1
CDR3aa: CASSQGVAGNTGELFF

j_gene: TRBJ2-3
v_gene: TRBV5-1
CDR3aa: CASSSAGVGSDTQYF

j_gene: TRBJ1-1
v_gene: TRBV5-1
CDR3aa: CASSLEPVWGEAFF

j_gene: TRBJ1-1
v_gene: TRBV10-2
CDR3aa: CASQDRTNTEAFF

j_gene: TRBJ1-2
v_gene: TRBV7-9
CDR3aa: CASSDQRGGYTF

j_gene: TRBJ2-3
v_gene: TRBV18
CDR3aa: CASSPTLGSTDTQYF

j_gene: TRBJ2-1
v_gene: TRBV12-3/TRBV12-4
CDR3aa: CASSIGQGWNEQFF

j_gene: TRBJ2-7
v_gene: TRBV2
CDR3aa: CASSEQDWYEQYF